The 9 T cell receptor beta chains below come from one sample, sequenced in a study of shared clonotypes between healthy human individuals. The method was immunoSEQ multiplex PCR; TCRdb's version includes in-frame clones alone and lacks a portion of them. The sample includes 1 million to 1.3 million clones, about four fifths of them seen just once. Sequencing input: memory CD4+ T cells from PBMCs. Subset described: CD45RA-negative fraction. These receptors were taken from a man aged 18 to 30 in good health. Some clones in this sample may be carry-over from other donors' samples.

The chain links TRBV11-2 to TRBJ1-3; D gene unclear. The germline V gene encodes CDR1 SGHAT and CDR2 FQNNGV. CDR3 size: 13 residues. V was shortened by 6 bases and J by 0 bases, with 6 bases between the two germline ends. DNA for the CDR3: TGTGCCAGCAGGGTACCCTCTGGAAACACCATATATTTT. This sequence encodes CASRVPSGNTIYF.

The table lists this clone with many counts. This sample also contains other DNA sequences that code for the same CDR3. The V call is TRBV28, the J call TRBJ1-1; D is uncertain. The CDR3 covers 12 residues. In germline, CDR1 is MDHEN, CDR2 SYDVKM. With 1 base removed from V and 11 bases from J, the gap between germline ends came to 11 bases. The CDR3 loop is CASSLSARRAFF. The CDR3 region has the DNA TGTGCCAGCAGTTTATCTGCCAGGCGGGCTTTCTTT.

This clone was seen more than once but under ten times. The CDR3 region is CASSRDGQGAKEQYF. The CDR3 DNA is TGTGCCAGCAGCCGAGACGGACAGGGGGCTAAGGAGCAGTACTTC. This chain joins TRBV9 and TRBJ2-7, with TRBD1 matching 11 bases. This CDR3 is 15 amino acids long. The germline CDR1 and CDR2 sequences are SGDLS and YYNGEE. V gave up 4 bases and J gave up 7 bases; unmatched junction bases: 10.

The V call is TRBV6-6, the J call TRBJ2-7; tentative D call: TRBD1 (5 bases). The CDR3 contains 13 residues. V was trimmed by 6 bases and J by 3 bases, leaving 12 bases between them. Looked up from germline, CDR1 is MNHNY and CDR2 is SVGAGI (reference sequence). DNA for the CDR3: TGTGCCAGCAGCGCCCCAGGGTTCTACGAGCAGTACTTC. This codes for CASSAPGFYEQYF.

The V and J genes are TRBV5-1 and TRBJ2-7, with a weak D call TRBD1 (6 bases). The CDR3 totals 14 residues. The germline CDR1 and CDR2 sequences are SGHRS and YFSETQ. Between the trimmed V and J ends, which lost 3 bases and 2 bases, there was a span of 12 bases. CDR3 in amino acids: CASSYSDSTYEQYF. The CDR3 DNA reads TGCGCCAGCAGCTATTCGGACAGCACCTACGAGCAGTACTTC.

In this sample, this clone turned up once. The chain employs TRBV19 and TRBJ2-7; TRBD2 matches 9 bases. This CDR3 is 15 amino acids long. Germline V lookup: CDR1 LNHDA, CDR2 SQIVND (reference sequence). Losses at the gene ends were 0 bases for V and 6 bases for J; bases not matched to a gene: 6. CDR3 protein: CASSIEPSGTLEQYF. As DNA, the CDR3 is TGTGCCAGTAGTATAGAACCTAGCGGGACTCTCGAGCAGTACTTC.

The V gene is TRBV9, the J gene TRBJ2-3; D might be TRBD2 (7 bases). V was pared by 0 bases and J by 6 bases, with 14 bases between. CDR1 is SGDLS and CDR2 is YYNGEE in the germline V gene. CDR3 length equals 15 residues. The CDR3 region has the DNA TGTGCCAGCAGCGTAGGGGGGGGCCACGGTGATACGCAGTATTTT. This sequence encodes CASSVGGGHGDTQYF. Looking up the rest from reference TRBV9 and TRBJ2-3 gives the full variable domain: DSGVTQTPKHLITATGQRVTLRCSPRSGDLSVYWYQQSLDQGLQFLIQYYNGEERAKGNILERFSAQQFPDLHSELNLSSLELGDSALYFCASSVGGGHGDTQYFGPGTRLTVL.

This clone has just one count. This rearrangement joins TRBV5-4 to TRBJ1-2; TRBD1 might be the D (6 bases). Germline CDR1 reads SGHNT; CDR2 reads YYREEE (reference sequence). V dropped 0 bases and J dropped 5 bases, with 11 bases sitting between them. The CDR3 covers 14 residues. The CDR3 region has the DNA TGTGCCAGCAGCTTGGCGGGGGGCGGATATGGCTACACCTTC. Translation: CASSLAGGGYGYTF.

This clone has only one observation. The chain has TRBV2 and TRBJ2-7; no reliable D call. Germline V CDR1 and CDR2: SNHLY, FYNNEI. The CDR3 is made up of 12 amino acids. V dropped 7 bases and J dropped 2 bases, with 9 bases sitting between them. CDR3 amino acids: CASTAFTYEQYF. In DNA form, the CDR3 reads TGTGCCAGCACAGCGTTTACCTACGAGCAGTACTTC.